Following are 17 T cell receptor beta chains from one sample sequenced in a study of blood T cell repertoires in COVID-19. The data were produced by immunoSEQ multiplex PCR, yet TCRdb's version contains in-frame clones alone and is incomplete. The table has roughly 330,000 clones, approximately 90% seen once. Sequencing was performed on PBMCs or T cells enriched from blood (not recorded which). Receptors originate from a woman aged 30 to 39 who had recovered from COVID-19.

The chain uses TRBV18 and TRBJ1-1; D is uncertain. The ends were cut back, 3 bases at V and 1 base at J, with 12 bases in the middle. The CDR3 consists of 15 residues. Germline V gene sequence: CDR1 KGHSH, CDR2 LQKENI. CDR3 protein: CASSPMRAANTEAFF. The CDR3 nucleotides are TGTGCCAGCTCACCCATGCGGGCGGCGAACACTGAAGCTTTCTTT. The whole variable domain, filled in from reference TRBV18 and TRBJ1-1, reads NAGVMQNPRHLVRRRGQEARLRCSPMKGHSHVYWYRQLPEEGLKFMVYLQKENIIDESGMPKERFSAEFPKEGPSILRIQQVVRGDSAAYFCASSPMRAANTEAFFGQGTRLTVV.

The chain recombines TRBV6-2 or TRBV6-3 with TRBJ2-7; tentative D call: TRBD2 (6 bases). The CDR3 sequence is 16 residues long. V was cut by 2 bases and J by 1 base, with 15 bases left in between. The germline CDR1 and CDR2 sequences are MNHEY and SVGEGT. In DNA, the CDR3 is TGTGCCAGCAGTTACGGGTTCTTAGCGGTATCCTACGAGCAGTACTTC. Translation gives CASSYGFLAVSYEQYF.

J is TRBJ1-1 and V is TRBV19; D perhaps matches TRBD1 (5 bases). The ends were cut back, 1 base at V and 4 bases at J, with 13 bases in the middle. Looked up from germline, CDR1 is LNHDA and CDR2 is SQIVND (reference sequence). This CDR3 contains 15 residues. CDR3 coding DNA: TGTGCCAGTAGTATAGGGGGGGGGTTGTCCACTGAAGCTTTCTTT. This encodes CASSIGGGLSTEAFF. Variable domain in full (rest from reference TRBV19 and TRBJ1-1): DGGITQSPKYLFRKEGQNVTLSCEQNLNHDAMYWYRQDPGQGLRLIYYSQIVNDFQKGDIAEGYSVSREKKESFPLTVTSAQKNPTAFYLCASSIGGGLSTEAFFGQGTRLTVV.

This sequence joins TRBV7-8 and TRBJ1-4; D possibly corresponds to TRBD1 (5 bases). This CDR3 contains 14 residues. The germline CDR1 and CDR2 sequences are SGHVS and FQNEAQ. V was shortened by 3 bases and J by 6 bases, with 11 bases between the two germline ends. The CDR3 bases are TGTGCCAGCAGCTTCCTAGGGGCCTATGAAAAACTGTTTTTT. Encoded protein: CASSFLGAYEKLFF. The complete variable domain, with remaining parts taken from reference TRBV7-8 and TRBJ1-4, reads GAGVSQSPRYKVAKRGQDVALRCDPISGHVSLFWYQQALGQGPEFLTYFQNEAQLDKSGLPSDRFFAERPEGSVSTLKIQRTQQEDSAVYLCASSFLGAYEKLFFGSGTQLSVL.

The CDR3 protein is CASSQDRSGGYEQYF. CDR3 nucleotide sequence: TGTGCCAGCAGCCAAGATCGGTCAGGGGGCTACGAGCAGTACTTC. The V and J genes are TRBV4-2 and TRBJ2-7, with 7 bases aligning to TRBD1. The CDR3 is 15 residues long. Germline assignment: CDR1 LGHNA and CDR2 YNFKEQ. V dropped 0 bases and J dropped 3; count of bases not matched to a gene: 5.

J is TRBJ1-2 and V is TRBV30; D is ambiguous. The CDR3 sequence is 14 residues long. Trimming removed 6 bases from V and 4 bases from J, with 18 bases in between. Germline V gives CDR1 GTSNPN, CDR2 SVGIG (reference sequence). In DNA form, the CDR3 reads TGTGCCTGTATCGGGAATCAGCCGACCTATGGCTACACCTTC. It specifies CACIGNQPTYGYTF.

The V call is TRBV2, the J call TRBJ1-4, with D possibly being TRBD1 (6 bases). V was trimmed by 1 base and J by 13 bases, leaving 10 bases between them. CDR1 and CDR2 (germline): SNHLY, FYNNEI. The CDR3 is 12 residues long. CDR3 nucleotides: TGTGCCAGCAGTGAAGGGGTCAGGGGACTGTTTTTT. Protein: CASSEGVRGLFF.

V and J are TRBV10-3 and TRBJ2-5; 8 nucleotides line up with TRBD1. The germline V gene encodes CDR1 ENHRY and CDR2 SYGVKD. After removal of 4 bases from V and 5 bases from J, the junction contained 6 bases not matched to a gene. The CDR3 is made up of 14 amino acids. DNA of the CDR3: TGTGCCATCAGTGGCACAGGGGGTTTCGAGACCCAGTACTTC. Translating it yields CAISGTGGFETQYF.

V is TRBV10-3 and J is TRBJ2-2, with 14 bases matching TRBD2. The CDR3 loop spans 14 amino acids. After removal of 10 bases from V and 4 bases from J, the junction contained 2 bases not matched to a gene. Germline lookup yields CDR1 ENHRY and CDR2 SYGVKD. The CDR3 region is CATGLAGATGELFF. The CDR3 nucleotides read TGTGCCACGGGACTAGCGGGGGCCACCGGGGAGCTGTTTTTT.

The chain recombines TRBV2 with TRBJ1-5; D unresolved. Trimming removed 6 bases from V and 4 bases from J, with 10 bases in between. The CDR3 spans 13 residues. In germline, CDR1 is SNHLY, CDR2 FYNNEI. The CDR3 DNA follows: TGTGCCAGCAGACCAGGCCGGAATCAGCCCCAGCATTTT. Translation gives CASRPGRNQPQHF. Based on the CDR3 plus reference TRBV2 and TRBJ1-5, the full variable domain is EPEVTQTPSHQVTQMGQEVILRCVPISNHLYFYWYRQILGQKVEFLVSFYNNEISEKSEIFDDQFSVERPDGSNFTLKIRSTKLEDSAMYFCASRPGRNQPQHFGDGTRLSIL.

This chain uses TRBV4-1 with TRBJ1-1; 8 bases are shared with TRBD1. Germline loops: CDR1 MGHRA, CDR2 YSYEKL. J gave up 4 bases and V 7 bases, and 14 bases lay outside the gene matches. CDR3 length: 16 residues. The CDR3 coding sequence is TGCGCCAGCACCGACACCCGGACAGGGACGGGCACTGAAGCTTTCTTT. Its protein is CASTDTRTGTGTEAFF.

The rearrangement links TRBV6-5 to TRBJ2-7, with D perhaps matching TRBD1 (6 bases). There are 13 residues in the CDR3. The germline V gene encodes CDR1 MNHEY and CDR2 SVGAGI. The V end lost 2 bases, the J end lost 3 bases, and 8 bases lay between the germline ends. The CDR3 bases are TGTGCCAGCAGTTACGGACAGAGCTACGAGCAGTACTTC. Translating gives CASSYGQSYEQYF.

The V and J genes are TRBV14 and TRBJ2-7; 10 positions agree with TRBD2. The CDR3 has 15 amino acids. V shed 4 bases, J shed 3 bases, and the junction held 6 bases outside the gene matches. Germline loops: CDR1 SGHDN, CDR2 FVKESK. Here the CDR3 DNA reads TGTGCCAGCAGCCGGGCTAGCGGGGGAATCTACGAGCAGTACTTC. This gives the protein CASSRASGGIYEQYF.

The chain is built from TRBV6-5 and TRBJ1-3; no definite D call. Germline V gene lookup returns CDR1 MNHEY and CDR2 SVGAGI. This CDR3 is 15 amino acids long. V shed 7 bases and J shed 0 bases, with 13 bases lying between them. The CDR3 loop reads CASTPTAFSGNTIYF. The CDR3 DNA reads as TGTGCCAGCACCCCCACAGCATTCTCTGGAAACACCATATATTTT.

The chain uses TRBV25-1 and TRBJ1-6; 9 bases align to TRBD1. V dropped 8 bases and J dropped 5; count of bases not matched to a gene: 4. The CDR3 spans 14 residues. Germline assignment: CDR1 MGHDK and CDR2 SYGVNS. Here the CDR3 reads CASSGTGNNSPLHF. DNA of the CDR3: TGTGCCAGCTCTGGGACAGGGAATAATTCACCCCTCCACTTT.

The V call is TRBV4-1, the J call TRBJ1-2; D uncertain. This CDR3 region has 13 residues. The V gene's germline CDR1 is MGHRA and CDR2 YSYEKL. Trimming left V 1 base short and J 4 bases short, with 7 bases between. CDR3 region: CASSQAGSYGYTF. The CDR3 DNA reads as TGCGCCAGCAGCCAAGCCGGGAGCTATGGCTACACCTTC.

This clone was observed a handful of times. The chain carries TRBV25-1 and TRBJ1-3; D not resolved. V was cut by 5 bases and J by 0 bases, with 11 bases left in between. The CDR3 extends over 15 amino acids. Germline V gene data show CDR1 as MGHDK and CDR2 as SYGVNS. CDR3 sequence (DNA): TGTGCCAGCAGTACGACACATCGCTCTGGAAACACCATATATTTT. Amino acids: CASSTTHRSGNTIYF.